This TCR beta chain was identified in a study of cytomegalovirus exposure and HLA in healthy donors. The PCR was carried out with 60 Vbeta primers and 13 Jbeta primers. Sequenced by immunoSEQ multiplex PCR; TCRdb stores in-frame clones only, minus some. The sample has 150,000 to 200,000 clones, 87% seen once; the top ten hold about 0.24%. Worth noting for this clone: Antigen specificity is unknown. A read error may produce the germline difference seen at one junction end.

The donors, nominally healthy at sampling, likely had unrecorded immune exposures. General study points: Indistinguishable V segments, including TRBV6-2 and TRBV6-3, were excluded.

The length of the CDR3 is 15 residues. Per the germline V gene, CDR1 is SGDLS and CDR2 is YYNGEE. Sequences were obtained from PBMCs. This sequence joins TRBV9 and TRBJ1-1; D might be TRBD1 (5 bases). The TCR was taken from a girl in the first two years of life in good health and CMV-seronegative. CDR3 in amino acids: CASSAVGGVKTEAFF. Written as DNA, the CDR3 is TGTGCCAGCAGCGCTGTGGGGGGGGTGAAGACTGAAGCTTTCTTT.